The following is a T cell receptor beta chain sequence with its context. The source of the sample is a study of blood T cell repertoires in COVID-19. Participants were aged about 18 to 89 years, lived in 24 US areas, and enrolled virtually. Recovered Cohort 3 donors showed two negative PCRs, clearance, or symptom resolution. V lost 4 bases, J lost 0 bases, and 11 bases stayed unmatched. The CDR3 is 17 residues long. Germline lookup yields CDR1 MDHEN and CDR2 SYDVKM. Generated by immunoSEQ multiplex PCR, the TCRdb table keeps only in-frame clones and is missing some. The sample holds some 170,000 clones, 80% to 90% seen once.

The sequence was obtained from a man in his fifties or sixties who had recovered from COVID-19. The sequenced sample was PBMCs or T cells enriched from blood (not recorded which). The rearrangement uses TRBV28 and TRBJ1-1; 7 nucleotides line up with TRBD1. The CDR3 sequence: CASSSPSGGTLNTEAFF. DNA for the CDR3: TGTGCCAGCAGTTCCCCATCAGGGGGGACTTTGAACACTGAAGCTTTCTTT. The whole variable domain, remainder taken from reference TRBV28 and TRBJ1-1, is DVKVTQSSRYLVKRTGEKVFLECVQDMDHENMFWYRQDPGLGLRLIYFSYDVKMKEKGDIPEGYSVSREKKERFSLILESASTNQTSMYLCASSSPSGGTLNTEAFFGQGTRLTVV.